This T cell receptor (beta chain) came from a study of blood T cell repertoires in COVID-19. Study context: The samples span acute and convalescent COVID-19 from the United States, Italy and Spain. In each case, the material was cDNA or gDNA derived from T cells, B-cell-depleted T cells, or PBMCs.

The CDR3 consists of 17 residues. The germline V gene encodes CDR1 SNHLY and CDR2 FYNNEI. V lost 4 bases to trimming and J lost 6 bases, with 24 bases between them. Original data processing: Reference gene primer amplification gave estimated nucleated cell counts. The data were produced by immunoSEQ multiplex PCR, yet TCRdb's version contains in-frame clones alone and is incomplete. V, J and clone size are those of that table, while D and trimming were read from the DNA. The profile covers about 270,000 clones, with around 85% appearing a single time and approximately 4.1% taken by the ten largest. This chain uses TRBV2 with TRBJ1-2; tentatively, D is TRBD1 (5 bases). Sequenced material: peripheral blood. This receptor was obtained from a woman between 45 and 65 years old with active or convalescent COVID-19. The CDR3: CASSGGLLFAQNNGYTF. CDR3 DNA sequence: TGTGCCAGCAGTGGGGGCCTTTTGTTCGCACAAAACAATGGCTACACCTTC.